What follows is one T cell receptor (beta chain) and its context. The antigen remains undetermined. TCRdb's copy holds only in-frame clones and misses some; the assay was immunoSEQ multiplex PCR. The table lists 85,000 to 100,000 clones, approximately 94% of them singletons. The data were taken from a study of OX40 agonist ivuxolimab in advanced cancers. Background on the study: Patients were infused with ivuxolimab every 2 weeks at 0.01 to 10 mg/kg.

Regarding the study as a whole: CD4+ T cells averaged fewer expanded clones than CD8+ T cells. Blood T cells, both CD4+ and CD8+, expanded clonally by week 6 at 0.1 to 3.0 mg/kg.

The V gene end was trimmed by 3 bases and the J gene end by 2 bases; junction bases not matched to a gene: 3. The CDR3 length is 15 residues. From germline, CDR1 is SGHTA and CDR2 FQGNSA. The chain uses TRBV7-2 and TRBJ1-5; 8 nucleotides agree with TRBD1. The receptor was isolated from an adult with an advanced solid tumor such as melanoma, head and neck, liver or kidney cancer. This specimen consisted of CD4+ or CD8+ T cells sorted from blood, obtained in a trial of the OX40 agonist ivuxolimab. In DNA form, the CDR3 reads TGTGCCAGCAGCTTGACAGGGGATGGCAATCAGCCCCAGCATTTT. Amino acid sequence: CASSLTGDGNQPQHF.